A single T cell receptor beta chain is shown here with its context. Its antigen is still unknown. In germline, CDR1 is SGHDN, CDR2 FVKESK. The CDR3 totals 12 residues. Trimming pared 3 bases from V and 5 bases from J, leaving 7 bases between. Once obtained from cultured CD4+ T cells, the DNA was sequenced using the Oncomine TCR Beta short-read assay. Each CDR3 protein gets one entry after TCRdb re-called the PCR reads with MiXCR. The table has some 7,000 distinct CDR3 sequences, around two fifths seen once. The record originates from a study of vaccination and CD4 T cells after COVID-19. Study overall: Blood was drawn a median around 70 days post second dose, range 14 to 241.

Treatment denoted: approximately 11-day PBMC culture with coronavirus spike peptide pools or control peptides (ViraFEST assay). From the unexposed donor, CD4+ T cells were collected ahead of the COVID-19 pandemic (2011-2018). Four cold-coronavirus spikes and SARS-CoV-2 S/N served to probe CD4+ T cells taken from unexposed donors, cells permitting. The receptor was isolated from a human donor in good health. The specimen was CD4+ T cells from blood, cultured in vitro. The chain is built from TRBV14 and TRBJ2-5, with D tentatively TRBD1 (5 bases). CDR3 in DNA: TGTGCCAGCAGCCACAGGGTCGAGACCCAGTACTTC. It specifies CASSHRVETQYF. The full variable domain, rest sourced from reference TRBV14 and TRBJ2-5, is EAGVTQFPSHSVIEKGQTVTLRCDPISGHDNLYWYRRVMGKEIKFLLHFVKESKQDESGMPNNRFLAERTGGTYSTLKVQPAELEDSGVYFCASSHRVETQYFGPGTRLLVL.